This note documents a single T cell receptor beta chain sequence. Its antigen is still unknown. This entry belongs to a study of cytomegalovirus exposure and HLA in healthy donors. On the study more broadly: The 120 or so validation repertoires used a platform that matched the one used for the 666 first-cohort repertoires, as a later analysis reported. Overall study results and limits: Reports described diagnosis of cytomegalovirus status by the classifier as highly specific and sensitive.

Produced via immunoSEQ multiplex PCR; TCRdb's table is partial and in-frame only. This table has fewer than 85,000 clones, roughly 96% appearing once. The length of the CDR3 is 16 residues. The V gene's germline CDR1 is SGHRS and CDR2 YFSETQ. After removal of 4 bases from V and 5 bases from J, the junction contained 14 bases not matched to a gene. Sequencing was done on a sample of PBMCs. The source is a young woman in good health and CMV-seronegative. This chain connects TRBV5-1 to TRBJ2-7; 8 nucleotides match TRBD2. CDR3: CASSHMGGAGGNEQYF. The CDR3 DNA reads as TGCGCCAGCAGCCATATGGGGGGGGCGGGAGGCAACGAGCAGTACTTC.